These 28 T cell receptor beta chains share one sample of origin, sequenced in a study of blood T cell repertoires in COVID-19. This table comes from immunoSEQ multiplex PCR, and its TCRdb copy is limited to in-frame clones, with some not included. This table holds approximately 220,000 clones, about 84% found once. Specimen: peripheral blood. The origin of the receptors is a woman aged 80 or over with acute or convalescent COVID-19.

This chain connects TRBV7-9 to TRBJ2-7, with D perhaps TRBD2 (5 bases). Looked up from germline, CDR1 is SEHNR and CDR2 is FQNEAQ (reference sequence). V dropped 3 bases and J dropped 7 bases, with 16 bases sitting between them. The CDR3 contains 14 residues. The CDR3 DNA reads TGTGCCAGCAGCTTTGAAGTCCGAACGGGAGAGCAGTACTTC. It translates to CASSFEVRTGEQYF.

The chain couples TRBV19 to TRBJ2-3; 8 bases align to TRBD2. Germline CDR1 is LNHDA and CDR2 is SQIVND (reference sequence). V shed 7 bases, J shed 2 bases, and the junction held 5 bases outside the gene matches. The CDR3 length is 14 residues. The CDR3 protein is CASTPAGDTDTQYF. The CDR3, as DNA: TGTGCCAGTACTCCAGCGGGGGACACAGATACGCAGTATTTT.

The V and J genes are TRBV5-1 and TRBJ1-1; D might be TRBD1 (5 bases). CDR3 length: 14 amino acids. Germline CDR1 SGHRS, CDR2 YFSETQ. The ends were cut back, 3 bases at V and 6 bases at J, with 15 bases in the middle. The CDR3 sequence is CASSWNPGSAEAFF. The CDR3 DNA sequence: TGCGCCAGCAGCTGGAATCCAGGGTCAGCTGAAGCTTTCTTT.

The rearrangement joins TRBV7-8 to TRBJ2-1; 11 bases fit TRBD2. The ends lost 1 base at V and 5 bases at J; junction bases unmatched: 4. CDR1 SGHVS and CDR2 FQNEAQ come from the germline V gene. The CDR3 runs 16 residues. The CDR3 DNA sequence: TGTGCCAGCAGCTTAGTGGGGACTAGCGGCGACAATGAGCAGTTCTTC. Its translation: CASSLVGTSGDNEQFF. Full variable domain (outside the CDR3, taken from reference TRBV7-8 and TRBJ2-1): GAGVSQSPRYKVAKRGQDVALRCDPISGHVSLFWYQQALGQGPEFLTYFQNEAQLDKSGLPSDRFFAERPEGSVSTLKIQRTQQEDSAVYLCASSLVGTSGDNEQFFGPGTRLTVL.

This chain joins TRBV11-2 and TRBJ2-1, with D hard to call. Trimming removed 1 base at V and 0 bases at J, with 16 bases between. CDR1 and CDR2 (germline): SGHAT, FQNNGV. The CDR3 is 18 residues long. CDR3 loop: CASSLVAPPRSSYNEQFF. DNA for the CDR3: TGTGCCAGCAGCTTAGTTGCTCCCCCTAGAAGCTCCTACAATGAGCAGTTCTTC.

The CDR3 nucleotides read TGTGCCAGCAGGGGAGGGGACAGGGACTATGGCTACACCTTC. This encodes CASRGGDRDYGYTF. The chain has TRBV27 and TRBJ1-2; TRBD1 matches at 9 bases. Germline CDR1 MNHEY, CDR2 SMNVEV (reference sequence). J gave up 3 bases and V 6 bases, and 5 bases lay outside the gene matches. The CDR3 extends over 14 amino acids.

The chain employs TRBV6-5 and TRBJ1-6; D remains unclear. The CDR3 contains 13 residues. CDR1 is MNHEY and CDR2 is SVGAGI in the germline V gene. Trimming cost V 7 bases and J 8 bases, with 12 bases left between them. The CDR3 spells CASTMVSDSPLHF. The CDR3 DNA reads TGTGCCAGCACGATGGTCTCGGATTCACCCCTCCACTTT.

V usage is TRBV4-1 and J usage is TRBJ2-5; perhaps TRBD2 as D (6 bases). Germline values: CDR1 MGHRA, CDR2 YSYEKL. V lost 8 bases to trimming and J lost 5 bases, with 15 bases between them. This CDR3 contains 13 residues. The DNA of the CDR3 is TGCGCCAGCCAGCGGGCCTCAGGCGAGACCCAGTACTTC. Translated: CASQRASGETQYF.

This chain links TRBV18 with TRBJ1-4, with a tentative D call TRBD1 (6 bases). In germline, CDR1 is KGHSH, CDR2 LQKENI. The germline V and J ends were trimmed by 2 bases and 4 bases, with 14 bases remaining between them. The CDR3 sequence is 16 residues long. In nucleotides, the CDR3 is TGTGCCAGCTCACCAAGCGCGGACAGTGTTAATGAAAAACTGTTTTTT. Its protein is CASSPSADSVNEKLFF.

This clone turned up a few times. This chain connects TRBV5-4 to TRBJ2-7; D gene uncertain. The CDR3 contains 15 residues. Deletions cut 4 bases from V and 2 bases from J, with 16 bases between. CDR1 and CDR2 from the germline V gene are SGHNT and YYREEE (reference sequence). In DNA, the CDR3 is TGTGCCAGCAGCCAACAACCGGGTACGACCTACGAGCAGTACTTC. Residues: CASSQQPGTTYEQYF. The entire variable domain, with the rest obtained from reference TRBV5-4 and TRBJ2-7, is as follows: ETGVTQSPTHLIKTRGQQVTLRCSSQSGHNTVSWYQQALGQGPQFIFQYYREEENGRGNFPPRFSGLQFPNYSSELNVNALELDDSALYLCASSQQPGTTYEQYFGPGTRLTVT.

CDR3 in amino acids: CASSTQGGNSPLHF. DNA of the CDR3: TGTGCCAGTAGTACACAGGGGGGTAATTCACCCCTCCACTTT. The rearrangement uses TRBV19 and TRBJ1-6, with 8 bases that match TRBD1. Germline V CDR1 and CDR2: LNHDA, SQIVND (reference sequence). This CDR3 comprises 14 residues. Trimming removed 4 bases from V and 6 bases from J; junction bases left unmatched: 2.

The CDR3 sequence: CASSLPGYGYTF. In DNA, the CDR3 is TGTGCCAGCAGTTTGCCGGGCTATGGCTACACCTTC. The chain couples TRBV12-3 or TRBV12-4 to TRBJ1-2; D is unresolved. This CDR3 comprises 12 residues. With 3 bases removed from V and 4 bases from J, the gap between germline ends came to 6 bases.

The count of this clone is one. The CDR3 nucleotides read TGTGCCAGCAGCCCATCCGGGACAGGGAACACCGGGGAGCTGTTTTTT. Translating it yields CASSPSGTGNTGELFF. The J gene is TRBJ2-2, the V gene TRBV7-3; 8 bases are shared with TRBD1. CDR1 is SGHTA and CDR2 is FQGTGA in the germline V gene. The CDR3 runs to 16 residues. Losses at the gene ends were 5 bases for V and 1 base for J; bases not matched to a gene: 6.

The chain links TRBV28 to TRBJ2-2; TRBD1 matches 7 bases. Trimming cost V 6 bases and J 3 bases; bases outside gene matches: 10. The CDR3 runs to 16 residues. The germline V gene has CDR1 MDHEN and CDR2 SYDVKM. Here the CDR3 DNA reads TGTGCCAGCAGAAGGGGGCGAATTCGGGACACCGGGGAGCTGTTTTTT. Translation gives CASRRGRIRDTGELFF.

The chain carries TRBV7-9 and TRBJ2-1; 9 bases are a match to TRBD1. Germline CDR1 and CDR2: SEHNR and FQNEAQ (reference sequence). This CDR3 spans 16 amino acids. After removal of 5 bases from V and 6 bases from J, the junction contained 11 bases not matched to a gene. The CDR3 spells CASSPWAGQGTNEQFF. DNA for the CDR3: TGTGCCAGCAGCCCGTGGGCGGGACAGGGTACCAATGAGCAGTTCTTC.

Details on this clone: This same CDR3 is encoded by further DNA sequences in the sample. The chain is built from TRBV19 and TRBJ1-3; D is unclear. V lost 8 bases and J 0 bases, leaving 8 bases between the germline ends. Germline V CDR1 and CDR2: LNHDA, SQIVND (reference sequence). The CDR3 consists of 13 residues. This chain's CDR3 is CASRPGSGNTIYF. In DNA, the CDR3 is TGTGCCAGTCGGCCAGGCTCTGGAAACACCATATATTTT.

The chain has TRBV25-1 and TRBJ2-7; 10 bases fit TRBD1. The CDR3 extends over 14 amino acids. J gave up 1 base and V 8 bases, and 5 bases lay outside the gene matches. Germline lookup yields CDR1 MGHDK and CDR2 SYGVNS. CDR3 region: CASARQGASYEQYF. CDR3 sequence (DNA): TGTGCCAGCGCCCGACAGGGGGCTTCCTACGAGCAGTACTTC.

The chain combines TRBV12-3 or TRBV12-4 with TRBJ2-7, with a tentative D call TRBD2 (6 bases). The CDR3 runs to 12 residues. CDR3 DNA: TGTGCTTCTGGCGGGGACTCCTACGAGCAGTACTTC. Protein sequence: CASGGDSYEQYF.

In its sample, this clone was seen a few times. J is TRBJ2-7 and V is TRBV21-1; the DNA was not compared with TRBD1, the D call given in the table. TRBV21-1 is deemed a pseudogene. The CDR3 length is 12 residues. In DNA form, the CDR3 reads TGTGCCAGCAGCAACATTCCGGGACAGGGGGCCTTC. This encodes CASSNIPGQGAF.

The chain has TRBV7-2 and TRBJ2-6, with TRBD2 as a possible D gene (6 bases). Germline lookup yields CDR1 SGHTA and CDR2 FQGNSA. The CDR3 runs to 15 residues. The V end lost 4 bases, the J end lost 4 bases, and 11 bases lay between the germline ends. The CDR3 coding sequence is TGTGCCAGCAGCTCCGGGACTTCGGGGGCCAACGTCCTGACTTTC. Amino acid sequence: CASSSGTSGANVLTF.

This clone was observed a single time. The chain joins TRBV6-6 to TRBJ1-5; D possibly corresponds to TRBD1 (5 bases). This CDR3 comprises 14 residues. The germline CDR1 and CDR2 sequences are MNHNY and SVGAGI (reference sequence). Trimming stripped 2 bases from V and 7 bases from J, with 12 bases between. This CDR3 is CASSYGASVQPQHF. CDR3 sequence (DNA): TGTGCCAGCAGTTACGGGGCTAGCGTCCAGCCCCAGCATTTT.

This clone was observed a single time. CDR3 loop: CASSLQQTYGEQYF. Written as DNA, the CDR3 is TGTGCCAGCAGCCTACAACAGACGTACGGCGAGCAGTACTTC. The V and J genes are TRBV11-2 and TRBJ2-7; D gene ambiguous. V gave up 5 bases and J gave up 6 bases, with 17 bases separating them. The germline CDR1 and CDR2 sequences are SGHAT and FQNNGV. The CDR3 sequence is 14 residues long. Variable domain in full (rest from reference TRBV11-2 and TRBJ2-7): EAGVAQSPRYKIIEKRQSVAFWCNPISGHATLYWYQQILGQGPKLLIQFQNNGVVDDSQLPKDRFSAERLKGVDSTLKIQPAKLEDSAVYLCASSLQQTYGEQYFGPGTRLTVT.

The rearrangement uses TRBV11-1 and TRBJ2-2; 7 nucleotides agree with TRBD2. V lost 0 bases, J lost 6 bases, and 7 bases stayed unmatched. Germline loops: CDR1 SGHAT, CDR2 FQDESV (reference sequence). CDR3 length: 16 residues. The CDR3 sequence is CASSLAGGDVAGELFF. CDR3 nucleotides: TGTGCCAGCAGCTTAGCGGGAGGGGACGTGGCCGGGGAGCTGTTTTTT.

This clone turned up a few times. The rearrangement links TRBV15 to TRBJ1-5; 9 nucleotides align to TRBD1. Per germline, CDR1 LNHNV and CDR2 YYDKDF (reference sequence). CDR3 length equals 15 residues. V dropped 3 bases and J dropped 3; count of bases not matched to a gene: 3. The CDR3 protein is CATSRDRGSNQPQHF. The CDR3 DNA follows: TGTGCCACCAGCAGGGACAGGGGTTCCAATCAGCCCCAGCATTTT.

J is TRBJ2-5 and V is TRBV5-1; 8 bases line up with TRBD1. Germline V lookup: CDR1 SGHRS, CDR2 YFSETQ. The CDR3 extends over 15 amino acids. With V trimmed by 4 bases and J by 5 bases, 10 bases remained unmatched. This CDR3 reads CASSAGQVLGETQYF. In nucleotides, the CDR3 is TGCGCCAGCAGCGCGGGACAGGTCCTCGGGGAGACCCAGTACTTC. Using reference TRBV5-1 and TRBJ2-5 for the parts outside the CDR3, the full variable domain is KAGVTQTPRYLIKTRGQQVTLSCSPISGHRSVSWYQQTPGQGLQFLFEYFSETQRNKGNFPGRFSGRQFSNSRSEMNVSTLELGDSALYLCASSAGQVLGETQYFGPGTRLLVL.

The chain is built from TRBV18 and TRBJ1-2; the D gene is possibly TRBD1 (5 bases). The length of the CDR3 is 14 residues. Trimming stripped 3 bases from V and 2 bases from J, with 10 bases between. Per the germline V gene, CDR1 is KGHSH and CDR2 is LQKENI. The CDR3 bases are TGTGCCAGCTCACCGTCTCAGGGCAACTATGGCTACACCTTC. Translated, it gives CASSPSQGNYGYTF.

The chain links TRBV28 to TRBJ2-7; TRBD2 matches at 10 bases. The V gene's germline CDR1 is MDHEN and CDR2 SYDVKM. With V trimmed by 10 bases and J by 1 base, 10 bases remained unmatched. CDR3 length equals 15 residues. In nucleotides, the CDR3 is TGTGCCACCCGGACGAGCGGGGGGGCGTCCTACGAGCAGTACTTC. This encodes CATRTSGGASYEQYF.

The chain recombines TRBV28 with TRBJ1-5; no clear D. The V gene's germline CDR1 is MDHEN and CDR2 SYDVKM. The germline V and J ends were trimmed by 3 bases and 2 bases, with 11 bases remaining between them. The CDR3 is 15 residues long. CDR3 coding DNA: TGTGCCAGCAGTTTTCTGCAGATTGGCAATCAGCCCCAGCATTTT. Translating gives CASSFLQIGNQPQHF.